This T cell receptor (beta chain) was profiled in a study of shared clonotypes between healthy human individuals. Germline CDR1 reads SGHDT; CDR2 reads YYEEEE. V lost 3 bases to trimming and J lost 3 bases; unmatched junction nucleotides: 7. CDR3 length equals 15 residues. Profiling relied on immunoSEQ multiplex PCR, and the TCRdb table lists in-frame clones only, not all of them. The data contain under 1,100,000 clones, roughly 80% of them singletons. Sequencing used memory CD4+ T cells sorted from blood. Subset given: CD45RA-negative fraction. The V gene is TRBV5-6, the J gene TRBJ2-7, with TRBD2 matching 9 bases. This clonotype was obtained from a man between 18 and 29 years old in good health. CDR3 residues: CASSSRGGAHYEQYF. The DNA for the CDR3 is TGTGCCAGCAGCTCACGCGGGGGGGCCCACTACGAGCAGTACTTC. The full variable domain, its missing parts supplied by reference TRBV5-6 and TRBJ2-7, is DAGVTQSPTHLIKTRGQQVTLRCSPKSGHDTVSWYQQALGQGPQFIFQYYEEEERQRGNFPDRFSGHQFPNYSSELNVNALLLGDSALYLCASSSRGGAHYEQYFGPGTRLTVT.